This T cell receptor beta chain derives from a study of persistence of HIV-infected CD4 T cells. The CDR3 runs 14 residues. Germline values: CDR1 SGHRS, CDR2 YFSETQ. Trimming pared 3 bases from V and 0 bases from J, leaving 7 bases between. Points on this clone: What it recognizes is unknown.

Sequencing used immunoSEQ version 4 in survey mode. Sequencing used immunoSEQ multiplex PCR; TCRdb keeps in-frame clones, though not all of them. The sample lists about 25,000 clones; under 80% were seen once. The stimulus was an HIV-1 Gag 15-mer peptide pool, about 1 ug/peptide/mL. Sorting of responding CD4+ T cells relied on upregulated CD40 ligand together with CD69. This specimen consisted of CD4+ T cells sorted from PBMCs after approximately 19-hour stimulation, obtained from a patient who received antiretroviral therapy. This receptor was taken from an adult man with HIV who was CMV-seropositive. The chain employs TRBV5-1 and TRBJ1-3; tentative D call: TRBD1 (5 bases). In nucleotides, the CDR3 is TGCGCCAGCAGCTCGACAGTCTCTGGAAACACCATATATTTT. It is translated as CASSSTVSGNTIYF.